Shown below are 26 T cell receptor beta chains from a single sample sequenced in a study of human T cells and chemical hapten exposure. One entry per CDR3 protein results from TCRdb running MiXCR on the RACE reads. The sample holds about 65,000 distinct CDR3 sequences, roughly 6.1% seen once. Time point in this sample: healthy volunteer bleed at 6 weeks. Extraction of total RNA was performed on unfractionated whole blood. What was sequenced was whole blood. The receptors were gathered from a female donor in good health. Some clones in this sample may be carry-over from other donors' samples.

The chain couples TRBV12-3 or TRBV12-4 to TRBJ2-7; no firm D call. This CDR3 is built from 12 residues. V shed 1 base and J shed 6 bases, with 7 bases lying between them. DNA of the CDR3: TGTGCCAGCAGTTTAGTAGCCGGCGAGCAGTACTTC. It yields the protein CASSLVAGEQYF.

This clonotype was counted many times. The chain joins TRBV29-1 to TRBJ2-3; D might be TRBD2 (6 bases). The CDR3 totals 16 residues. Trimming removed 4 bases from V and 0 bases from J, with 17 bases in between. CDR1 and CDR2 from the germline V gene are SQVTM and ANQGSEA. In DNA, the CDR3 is TGCAGCGTTGTTCTTAGCGGTCCGTCTAGCACAGATACGCAGTATTTT. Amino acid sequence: CSVVLSGPSSTDTQYF.

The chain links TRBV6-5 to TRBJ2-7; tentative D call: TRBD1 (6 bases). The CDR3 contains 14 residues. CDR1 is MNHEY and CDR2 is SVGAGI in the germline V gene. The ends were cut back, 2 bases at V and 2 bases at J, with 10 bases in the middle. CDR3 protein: CASSYSRGPYEQYF. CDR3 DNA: TGTGCCAGCAGTTACAGCAGGGGACCCTACGAGCAGTACTTC.

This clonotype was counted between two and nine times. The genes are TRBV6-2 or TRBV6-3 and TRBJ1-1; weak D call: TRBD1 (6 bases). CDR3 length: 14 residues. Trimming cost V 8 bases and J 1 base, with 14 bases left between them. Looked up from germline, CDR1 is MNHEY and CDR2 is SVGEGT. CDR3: CASRETGQNTEAFF. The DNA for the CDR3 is TGTGCCAGCCGCGAGACAGGTCAGAACACTGAAGCTTTCTTT.

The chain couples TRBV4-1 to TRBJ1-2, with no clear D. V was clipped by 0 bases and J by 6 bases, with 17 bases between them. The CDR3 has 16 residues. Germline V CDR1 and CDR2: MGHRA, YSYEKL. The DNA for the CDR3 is TGCGCCAGCAGCCAAGATCAGTTTGGCAGGAGGGATGGCTACACCTTC. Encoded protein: CASSQDQFGRRDGYTF.

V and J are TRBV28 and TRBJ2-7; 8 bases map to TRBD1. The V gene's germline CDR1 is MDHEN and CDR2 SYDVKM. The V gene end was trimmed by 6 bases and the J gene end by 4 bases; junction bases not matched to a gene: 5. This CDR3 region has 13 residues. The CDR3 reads CASRRTGKYEQYF. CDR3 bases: TGTGCCAGCAGACGGACAGGGAAGTACGAGCAGTACTTC. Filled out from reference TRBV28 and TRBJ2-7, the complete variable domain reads DVKVTQSSRYLVKRTGEKVFLECVQDMDHENMFWYRQDPGLGLRLIYFSYDVKMKEKGDIPEGYSVSREKKERFSLILESASTNQTSMYLCASRRTGKYEQYFGPGTRLTVT.

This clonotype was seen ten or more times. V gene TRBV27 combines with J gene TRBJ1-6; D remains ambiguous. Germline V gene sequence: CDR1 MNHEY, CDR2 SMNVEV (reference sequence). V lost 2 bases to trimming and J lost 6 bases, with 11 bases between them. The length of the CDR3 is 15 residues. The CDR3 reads CASSLEGSPNSPLHF. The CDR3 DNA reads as TGTGCCAGCAGTTTAGAGGGCAGTCCTAATTCACCCCTCCACTTT.

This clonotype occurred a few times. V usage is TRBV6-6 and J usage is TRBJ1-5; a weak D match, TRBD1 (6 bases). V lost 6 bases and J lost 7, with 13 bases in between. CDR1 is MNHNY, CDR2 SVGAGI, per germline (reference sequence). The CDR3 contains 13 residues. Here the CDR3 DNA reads TGTGCCAGCAGCCTACAGGGCAGCCAGCCCCAGCATTTT. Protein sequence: CASSLQGSQPQHF.

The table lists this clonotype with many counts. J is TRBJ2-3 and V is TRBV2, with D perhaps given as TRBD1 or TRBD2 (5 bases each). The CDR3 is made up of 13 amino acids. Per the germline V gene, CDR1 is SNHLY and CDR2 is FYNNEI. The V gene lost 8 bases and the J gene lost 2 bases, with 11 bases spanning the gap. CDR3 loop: CASLRDLTDTQYF. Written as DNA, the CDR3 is TGTGCCAGCCTCAGGGACCTCACAGATACGCAGTATTTT.

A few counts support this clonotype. The CDR3: CASSQEGSDPRSYNEQFF. DNA for the CDR3: TGTGCCAGCAGCCAGGAAGGGTCGGACCCCAGGTCCTACAATGAGCAGTTCTTC. This chain connects TRBV4-2 to TRBJ2-1, with unresolved D. From germline, CDR1 is LGHNA and CDR2 YNFKEQ. This CDR3 comprises 18 residues. The V end was cut by 3 bases, the J end by 1 base, with 19 bases between.

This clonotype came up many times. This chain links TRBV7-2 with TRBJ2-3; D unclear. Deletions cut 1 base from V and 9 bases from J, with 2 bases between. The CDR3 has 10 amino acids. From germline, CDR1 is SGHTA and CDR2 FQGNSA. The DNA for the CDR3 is TGTGCCAGCAGCTTAGGAACGCAGTATTTT. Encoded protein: CASSLGTQYF.

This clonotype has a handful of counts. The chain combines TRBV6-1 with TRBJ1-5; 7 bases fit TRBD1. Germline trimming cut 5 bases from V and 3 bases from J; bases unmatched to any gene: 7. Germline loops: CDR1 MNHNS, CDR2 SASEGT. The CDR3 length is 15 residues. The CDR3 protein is CASSNRDSSNQPQHF. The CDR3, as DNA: TGTGCCAGCAGTAACCGGGACAGCTCCAATCAGCCCCAGCATTTT.

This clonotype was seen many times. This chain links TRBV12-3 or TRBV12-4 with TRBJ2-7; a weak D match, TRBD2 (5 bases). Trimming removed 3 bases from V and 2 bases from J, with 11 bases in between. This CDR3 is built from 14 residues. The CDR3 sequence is CASSFFTGTYEQYF. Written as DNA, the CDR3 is TGTGCCAGCAGTTTTTTCACGGGAACCTACGAGCAGTACTTC.

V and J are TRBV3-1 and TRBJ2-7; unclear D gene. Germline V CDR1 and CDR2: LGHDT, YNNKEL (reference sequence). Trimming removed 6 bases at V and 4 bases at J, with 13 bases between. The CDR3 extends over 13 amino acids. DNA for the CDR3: TGTGCCAGCAGAGATCGGGCTTCGTACGAGCAGTACTTC. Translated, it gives CASRDRASYEQYF.

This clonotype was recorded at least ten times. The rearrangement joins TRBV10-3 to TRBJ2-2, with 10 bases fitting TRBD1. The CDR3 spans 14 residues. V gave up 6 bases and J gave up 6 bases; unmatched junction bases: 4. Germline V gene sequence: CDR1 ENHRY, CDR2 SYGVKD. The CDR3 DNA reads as TGTGCCATCAGCCCGGGACAGGGGCCCGGGGAGCTGTTTTTT. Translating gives CAISPGQGPGELFF.

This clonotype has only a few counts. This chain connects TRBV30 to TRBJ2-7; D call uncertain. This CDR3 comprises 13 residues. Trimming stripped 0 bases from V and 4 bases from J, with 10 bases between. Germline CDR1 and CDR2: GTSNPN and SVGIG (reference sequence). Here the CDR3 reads CAWSVALWYEQYF. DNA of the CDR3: TGTGCCTGGAGTGTAGCACTATGGTACGAGCAGTACTTC.

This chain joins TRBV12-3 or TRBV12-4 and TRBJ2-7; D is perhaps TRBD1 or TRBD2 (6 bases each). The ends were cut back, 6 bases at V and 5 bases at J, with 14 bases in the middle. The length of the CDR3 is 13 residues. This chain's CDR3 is CASSRGRDNEQYF. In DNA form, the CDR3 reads TGTGCCAGCAGCCGGGGGCGGGACAACGAGCAGTACTTC.

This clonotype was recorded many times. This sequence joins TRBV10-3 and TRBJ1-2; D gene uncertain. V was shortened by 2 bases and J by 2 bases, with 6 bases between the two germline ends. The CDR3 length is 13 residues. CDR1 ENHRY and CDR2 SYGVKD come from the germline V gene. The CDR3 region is CAISERGNYGYTF. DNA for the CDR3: TGTGCCATCAGTGAGCGGGGAAACTATGGCTACACCTTC.

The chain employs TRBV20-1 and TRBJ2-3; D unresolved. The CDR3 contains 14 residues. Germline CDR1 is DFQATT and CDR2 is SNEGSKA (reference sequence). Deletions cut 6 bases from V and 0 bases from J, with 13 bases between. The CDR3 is CSAHPPPSTDTQYF. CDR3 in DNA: TGCAGTGCACACCCACCCCCTAGCACAGATACGCAGTATTTT.

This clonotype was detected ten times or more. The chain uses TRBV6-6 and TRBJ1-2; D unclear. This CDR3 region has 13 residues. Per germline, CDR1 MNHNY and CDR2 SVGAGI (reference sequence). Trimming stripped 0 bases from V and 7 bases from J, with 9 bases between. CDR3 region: CASSYSKESGYTF. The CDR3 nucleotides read TGTGCCAGCAGTTACTCGAAGGAATCTGGCTACACCTTC.

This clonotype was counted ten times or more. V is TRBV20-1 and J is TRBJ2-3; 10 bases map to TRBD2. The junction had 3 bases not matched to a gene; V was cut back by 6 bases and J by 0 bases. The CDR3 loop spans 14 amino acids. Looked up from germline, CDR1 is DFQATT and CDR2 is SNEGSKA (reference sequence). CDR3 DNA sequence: TGCAGTGCCGAGACTAGCGGGAGCACAGATACGCAGTATTTT. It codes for CSAETSGSTDTQYF.

This chain's CDR3 is CSARGDNHNEKLFF. The CDR3 DNA reads TGCAGTGCTAGAGGGGATAACCATAATGAAAAACTGTTTTTT. J is TRBJ1-4 and V is TRBV20-1; D call uncertain. Per the germline V gene, CDR1 is DFQATT and CDR2 is SNEGSKA (reference sequence). This CDR3 contains 14 residues. V dropped 1 base and J dropped 4 bases, with 10 bases sitting between them.

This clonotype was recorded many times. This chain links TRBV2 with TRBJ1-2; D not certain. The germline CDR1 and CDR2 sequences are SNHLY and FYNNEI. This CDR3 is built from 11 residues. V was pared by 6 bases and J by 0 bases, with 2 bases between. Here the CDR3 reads CASRANYGYTF. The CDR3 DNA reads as TGTGCCAGCAGAGCTAACTATGGCTACACCTTC.

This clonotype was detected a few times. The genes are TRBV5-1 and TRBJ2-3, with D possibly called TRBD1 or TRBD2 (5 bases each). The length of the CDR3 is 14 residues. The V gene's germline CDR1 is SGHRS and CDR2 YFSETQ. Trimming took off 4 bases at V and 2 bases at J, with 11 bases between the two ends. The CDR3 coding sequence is TGCGCCAGCAGCCCGGGACGGACCACAGATACGCAGTATTTT. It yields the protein CASSPGRTTDTQYF. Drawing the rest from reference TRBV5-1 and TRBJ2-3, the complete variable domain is KAGVTQTPRYLIKTRGQQVTLSCSPISGHRSVSWYQQTPGQGLQFLFEYFSETQRNKGNFPGRFSGRQFSNSRSEMNVSTLELGDSALYLCASSPGRTTDTQYFGPGTRLTVL.

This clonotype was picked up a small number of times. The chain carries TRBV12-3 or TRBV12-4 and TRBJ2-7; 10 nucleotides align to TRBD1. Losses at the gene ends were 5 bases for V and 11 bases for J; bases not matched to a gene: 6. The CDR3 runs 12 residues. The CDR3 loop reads CASSPGTGEEYF. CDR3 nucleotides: TGTGCCAGCAGTCCTGGGACAGGGGAGGAGTACTTC.

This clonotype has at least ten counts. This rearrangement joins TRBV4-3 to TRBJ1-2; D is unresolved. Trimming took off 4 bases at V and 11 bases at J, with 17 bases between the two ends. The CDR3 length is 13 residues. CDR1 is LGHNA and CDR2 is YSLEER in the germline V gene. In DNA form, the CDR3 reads TGCGCCAGCAGCCCGGAAAGGGCCGTTGGTTACACCTTC. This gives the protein CASSPERAVGYTF.